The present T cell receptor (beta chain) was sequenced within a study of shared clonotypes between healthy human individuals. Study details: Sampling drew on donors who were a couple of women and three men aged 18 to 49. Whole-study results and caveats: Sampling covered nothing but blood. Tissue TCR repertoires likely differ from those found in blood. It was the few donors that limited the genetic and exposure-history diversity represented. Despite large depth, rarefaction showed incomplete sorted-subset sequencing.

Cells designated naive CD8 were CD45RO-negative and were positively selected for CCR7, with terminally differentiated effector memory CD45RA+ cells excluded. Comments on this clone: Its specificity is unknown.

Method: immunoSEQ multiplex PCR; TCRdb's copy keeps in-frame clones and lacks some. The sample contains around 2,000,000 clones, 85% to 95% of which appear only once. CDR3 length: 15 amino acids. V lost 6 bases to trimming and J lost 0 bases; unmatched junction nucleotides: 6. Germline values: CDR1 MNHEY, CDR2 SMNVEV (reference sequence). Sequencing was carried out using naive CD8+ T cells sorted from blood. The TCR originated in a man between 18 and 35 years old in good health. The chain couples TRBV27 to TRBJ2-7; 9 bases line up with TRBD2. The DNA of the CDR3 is TGTGCCAGCAGGGCCCTTAGCGGGAGCTCCTACGAGCAGTACTTC. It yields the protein CASRALSGSSYEQYF.